This T cell receptor (beta chain) came from a study of blood T cell repertoires in COVID-19. Participants' reported clinical history set cohort assignment. Trimming removed 4 bases at V and 1 base at J, with 12 bases between. This CDR3 contains 16 residues. The germline CDR1 and CDR2 sequences are KGHDR and SFDVKD. Per the original data handling: Using reference gene primer amplification, nucleated cell counts were estimated. Produced via immunoSEQ multiplex PCR; TCRdb's table is partial and in-frame only. V, J and clone size reflect that table, while D and trimming were determined from the DNA. The data contain 150,000 to 200,000 clones, 80% to 85% of them seen just once; the ten biggest clones take up around 5.1%.

This TCR was recovered from a man between 65 and 79 years old who had been exposed to COVID-19. Specimen: PBMCs or T cells enriched from blood (not recorded which). J is TRBJ2-2 and V is TRBV24-1, with a possible D match to TRBD2 (6 bases). The CDR3 is CATSDQSGGNTGELFF. The DNA for the CDR3 is TGTGCCACCAGTGACCAATCCGGGGGGAACACCGGGGAGCTGTTTTTT.